The rows below give T cell receptor beta chains drawn from one sample of a study of response to subunit inactivated influenza vaccine. TCRdb redid the calling of the RT-PCR reads with MiXCR, one entry per CDR3 protein. There are around 600,000 distinct CDR3 sequences in the sample; approximately 10% occur only once, and approximately 11% lies in the top ten. In addition, the sample was reused for a study of T cells expressing NK-cell markers.

The material sequenced was PBMCs from blood, taken on the day of vaccination. These receptors were obtained from a man in his fifties who received an inactivated influenza vaccine. CDR3s include the opening cysteine and the closing phenylalanine or tryptophan. The D gene is left open where the match is weak. Part of the rows lack a size; the others show once, few, many or a class for expanded clones.

D gene: .
J gene: TRBJ2-7
V gene: TRBV7-2
clone size: few
CDR3 protein: CASSLDWLSYEQYF
CDR3 DNA: TGTGCCAGCAGCTTAGACTGGCTGTCCTACGAGCAGTACTTC

D gene: .
J gene: TRBJ1-2
V gene: TRBV19
clone size: many
CDR3 protein: CASSIYRRRFSTF
CDR3 DNA: TGTGCCAGTAGTATATATCGACGGCGGTTTTCCACCTTC

D gene: .
J gene: TRBJ1-4
V gene: TRBV5-1
clone size: .
CDR3 protein: CASSNREPGEKLFF
CDR3 DNA: TGCGCCAGCAGTAACAGGGAGCCAGGGGAAAAACTGTTTTTT

D gene: TRBD1
J gene: TRBJ1-5
V gene: TRBV19
clone size: many
CDR3 protein: CASESTGRGQPQHF
CDR3 DNA: TGTGCCAGTGAATCGACAGGGAGGGGACAGCCCCAGCATTTT

D gene: TRBD2
J gene: TRBJ2-1
V gene: TRBV7-9
clone size: many
CDR3 protein: CASRPSGSSYNEQFF
CDR3 DNA: TGTGCCAGCAGACCTAGCGGGAGTTCCTACAATGAGCAGTTCTTC

D gene: .
J gene: TRBJ1-5
V gene: TRBV16
clone size: few
CDR3 protein: CASSQSGGVGNQPQHF
CDR3 DNA: TGTGCCAGCAGCCAATCTGGGGGAGTGGGCAATCAGCCCCAGCATTTT

D gene: .
J gene: TRBJ2-1
V gene: TRBV3-1
clone size: .
CDR3 protein: CASSQAGWNEQFF
CDR3 DNA: TGTGCCAGCAGCCAAGCGGGTTGGAATGAGCAGTTCTTC

D gene: TRBD2
J gene: TRBJ2-3
V gene: TRBV2
clone size: .
CDR3 protein: CASSEAGLAVTDTQYF
CDR3 DNA: TGTGCCAGCAGTGAAGCGGGACTAGCGGTAACAGATACGCAGTATTTT

D gene: TRBD2
J gene: TRBJ2-5
V gene: TRBV5-4
clone size: .
CDR3 protein: CASSFGSGRSEAQYF
CDR3 DNA: TGTGCCAGCAGCTTTGGTAGCGGGAGATCTGAGGCCCAGTACTTC

D gene: .
J gene: TRBJ2-2
V gene: TRBV30
clone size: .
CDR3 protein: CAWRPGHFGELFF
CDR3 DNA: TGTGCCTGGAGGCCGGGACACTTCGGGGAGCTGTTTTTT

D gene: TRBD2
J gene: TRBJ2-5
V gene: TRBV20-1
clone size: .
CDR3 protein: CSARDRAGAQYF
CDR3 DNA: TGCAGTGCTAGAGACCGAGCGGGGGCCCAGTACTTC

D gene: TRBD1
J gene: TRBJ1-2
V gene: TRBV4-3
clone size: many
CDR3 protein: CASSQNSGGTVYGYTF
CDR3 DNA: TGCGCCAGCAGCCAAAACTCAGGGGGCACCGTCTATGGCTACACCTTC

D gene: .
J gene: TRBJ2-1
V gene: TRBV30
clone size: few
CDR3 protein: CAWSFRGHEQFF
CDR3 DNA: TGTGCCTGGAGTTTTAGGGGCCATGAGCAGTTCTTC

D gene: .
J gene: TRBJ1-6
V gene: TRBV2
clone size: .
CDR3 protein: CASSAGVGNSPLHF
CDR3 DNA: TGTGCCAGCAGTGCGGGGGTCGGGAATTCACCCCTCCACTTT

D gene: .
J gene: TRBJ2-2
V gene: TRBV7-9
clone size: few
CDR3 protein: CASRRAGAGELFF
CDR3 DNA: TGTGCCAGCAGGCGAGCTGGGGCCGGGGAGCTGTTTTTT